Detailed here is one TCR beta chain. This specimen comes from a study of glioma-infiltrating T cells after dendritic cell vaccination. Measured with immunoSEQ multiplex PCR; TCRdb has only the in-frame clones, and not every one. The table shows approximately 100,000 clones, with about 80% occurring only once. This material consisted of blood, taken before dendritic cell vaccination. The source of this sequence is a human donor with glioblastoma.

In nucleotides, the CDR3 is TGCAGCGTTTCAGGGGTAGTTGCTAATGAGCAGTTCTTC. Protein product: CSVSGVVANEQFF. The V and J genes are TRBV29-1 and TRBJ2-1; TRBD1 might be the D (6 bases). With 5 bases removed from V and 7 bases from J, the gap between germline ends came to 15 bases. The CDR3 is 13 residues long. Germline lookup yields CDR1 SQVTM and CDR2 ANQGSEA.